This is a list of T cell receptor beta chains from one sample in a study of T cell clonotyping in hematopoietic cell transplantation. The table came from immunoSEQ multiplex PCR; TCRdb's copy has only in-frame clones and leaves some out. The data show roughly 50,000 clones, about nine tenths seen once. The sequences come from peripheral blood mononuclear cells, collected before stem cell transplant. The receptors originated from a man aged 60 to 69 with biphenotypic leukemia. Some clones in this sample may be carry-over from other donors' samples. The CDR3 runs from the conserved cysteine through the conserved F or W. Fields, in order: J gene, D gene, V gene, CDR3 protein, CDR3 DNA. D genes are given only for firm matches.

J gene: TRBJ1-5; D gene: NA; V gene: TRBV28; CDR3 protein: CASSLPLNQPQHF; CDR3 DNA: TGTGCCAGCAGCCTTCCCCTCAATCAGCCCCAGCATTTT
J gene: TRBJ1-1; D gene: NA; V gene: TRBV2; CDR3 protein: CASRVGLNTEAFF; CDR3 DNA: TGTGCCAGCAGGGTTGGACTGAACACTGAAGCTTTCTTT
J gene: TRBJ2-6; D gene: NA; V gene: TRBV2; CDR3 protein: CASSERASGANVLTF; CDR3 DNA: TGTGCCAGCAGTGAACGGGCCTCTGGGGCCAACGTCCTGACTTTC
J gene: TRBJ2-3; D gene: NA; V gene: TRBV9; CDR3 protein: CASSVGAGSTLSTDTQYF; CDR3 DNA: TGTGCCAGCAGCGTAGGTGCGGGATCCACCCTCAGCACAGATACGCAGTATTTT
J gene: TRBJ2-7; D gene: NA; V gene: TRBV20-1; CDR3 protein: CSARFYYEQYF; CDR3 DNA: TGCAGTGCTAGATTCTACTACGAGCAGTACTTC
J gene: TRBJ2-3; D gene: NA; V gene: TRBV11-2; CDR3 protein: CASSLDVGTQYF; CDR3 DNA: TGTGCCAGCAGCTTAGATGTAGGTACGCAGTATTTT
J gene: TRBJ2-1; D gene: NA; V gene: TRBV7-2; CDR3 protein: CASRQDSHYEQFF; CDR3 DNA: TGTGCCAGCAGACAGGACTCGCACTATGAGCAGTTCTTC
J gene: TRBJ2-7; D gene: NA; V gene: TRBV7-6; CDR3 protein: CASSPGGEQYF; CDR3 DNA: TGTGCCAGCAGCCCCGGAGGGGAGCAGTACTTC
J gene: TRBJ2-3; D gene: NA; V gene: TRBV7-2; CDR3 protein: CASSISGPGGTDTQYF; CDR3 DNA: TGTGCCAGCAGCATATCAGGACCTGGAGGGACAGATACGCAGTATTTT
J gene: TRBJ2-7; D gene: TRBD2; V gene: TRBV27; CDR3 protein: CASSTLVASGSYEQYF; CDR3 DNA: TGTGCCAGCAGTACCCTCGTTGCTAGCGGTTCCTACGAGCAGTACTTC